This T cell receptor (beta chain) emerged from a study of brain T cells in children with intractable seizures. Profiling relied on immunoSEQ multiplex PCR, and the TCRdb table lists in-frame clones only, not all of them. The repertoire holds tens of thousands of clones, with 90% to 95% as singletons. This CDR3 spans 15 amino acids. V shed 4 bases and J 0 bases; nucleotides not matched to a gene: 6. Germline-derived CDR1 and CDR2 are SGDLS and YYNGEE. This sequence was found in a girl aged 2 to 10 with Rasmussen encephalitis and intractable seizures. The chain combines TRBV9 with TRBJ1-2, with TRBD1 identical over 7 bases. The material sequenced was peripheral blood, taken at surgery. For the CDR3, the DNA is TGTGCCAGCAGCTTTCGGACAGGAGCTAACTATGGCTACACCTTC. Protein product: CASSFRTGANYGYTF.